This paragraph covers one T cell receptor beta chain sequence. In this sample, this clonotype turned up a few times. The specificity of this receptor is unknown. No qualities accompany the bases; no much larger clone lies one base away. To prepare the library, PCR was applied. Instrument on record: Illumina HiSeq 2500. TCR library preparation used molecular barcoding, with unique molecular identifiers applied to normalize quantification of the TCRbeta repertoire. The public reads were reprocessed in TCRdb via fastp at Q25 and MiXCR, keeping in-frame beta chains. For every CDR3 protein sequence, its rows merge into one entry that carries the most common genes and DNA. For this sample the table gives 800,000 to 1,000,000 distinct CDR3 sequences, of which roughly 29% were detected only once. The ten biggest clones cover roughly 30% of the sample. The CDR3 covers 15 residues, taking in both the cysteine and the phenylalanine. Only the CDR3 portion is preserved as DNA: 45 bases, with reading frame beginning at the first base. Trimming accounts for 5 bases at V and 8 bases at J, while the number of junction bases matched to no gene is 6.

This sample is part of a study of T-cell reconstitution after alpha-beta-depleted transplantation in children (dated by TCRdb to 2016 to 2018). The study in broad terms: Using TCR repertoire profiling, the study followed T-cell immune reconstitution in a quantitative way in children after TCRalphabeta/CD19-depleted allogeneic hematopoietic cell transplantation.

The research as a whole found: The apparently early recovery of alphabetaT-cell counts about two months after transplant reportedly depended on only several hundred rapidly expanded clones that came from non-depleted graft cells. In some patients, the high TCRbeta diversity seen at day 60 was put down to recipient T cells and intrathymic progenitors that had survived conditioning. Over the following months the frequencies of hyperexpanded clones went down, and after one year T-cell counts and TCRbeta diversity were mostly credited to newly produced T cells.

The treatment or condition label, read with the paper, signifies: allogeneic hematopoietic cell transplantation with graft depleted of TCRalphabeta T cells and CD19 B cells. The children who served as transplant recipients had been given grafts of TCRalphabeta/CD19-depleted allogeneic hematopoietic cells. This receptor was identified in a boy younger than two who had a stem cell transplant for SCID, so the T cells may come from the graft donor. This specimen consisted of PBMCs, mostly from graft donor cells, obtained 360 days after TCRalphabeta/CD19-depleted stem cell transplant. Here the chain combines TRBV12-3 or TRBV12-4 and TRBJ1-6, and TRBD1 matches 10 of the central bases. The DNA sequence is given as TGTGCCAGCAGTCCCGGGGACAGGGGCGATTCACCCCTCCACTTT. It codes for CASSPGDRGDSPLHF.